The 2 T cell receptor beta chains presented below share a single source sample, sequenced in a study of T-cell reconstitution after alpha-beta-depleted transplantation in children. Using unique molecular identifiers, the investigators prepared the TCRbeta library. TCRdb re-called the PCR reads with MiXCR, one entry per CDR3 protein. This sample carries more than 400,000 distinct CDR3 sequences, more than 9.5% of them seen once, and the ten largest clones take about 14%. Sequenced here: PBMCs, mostly from graft donor cells, sampled 180 days after TCRalphabeta/CD19-depleted stem cell transplant. The receptors here all came from a female patient aged 2-9 years who had a stem cell transplant for aplastic anemia, so the T cells may come from the graft donor.

This clonotype came up a few times. This chain connects TRBV12-3 or TRBV12-4 to TRBJ1-1; the D is unclear. CDR3 length: 11 residues. Trimming left V 1 base short and J 11 bases short, with 8 bases between. The CDR3 DNA follows: TGTGCCAGCAGTTTAGGTCCGCATGCTTTCTTT. Translation: CASSLGPHAFF.

This chain uses TRBV20-1 with TRBJ2-1; D may match TRBD1 or TRBD2 (5 bases each). The CDR3 runs 15 residues. CDR1 is DFQATT and CDR2 is SNEGSKA in the germline V gene (reference sequence). V was trimmed by 3 bases and J by 0 bases, leaving 12 bases between them. CDR3 nucleotide sequence: TGCAGTGCTAGCGAGGGGACCAGCTCCTACAATGAGCAGTTCTTC. It is translated as CSASEGTSSYNEQFF.